Shown below are 8 T cell receptor beta chains from a single sample sequenced in a study of OX40 agonist ivuxolimab in advanced cancers. Only in-frame clones appear in the TCRdb table, and some are missing; sequencing was by immunoSEQ multiplex PCR. The sample has some 130,000 clones, around 91% seen once; the top ten hold 0.55%. The starting material was CD4+ or CD8+ T cells sorted from blood, obtained in a trial of the OX40 agonist ivuxolimab. The receptors come from an adult with an advanced solid tumor such as melanoma, head and neck, liver or kidney cancer.

This rearrangement joins TRBV25-1 to TRBJ2-3, with 7 bases identical to TRBD2. With V trimmed by 6 bases and J by 4 bases, 7 bases remained unmatched. The CDR3 totals 14 residues. Germline lookup yields CDR1 MGHDK and CDR2 SYGVNS. The DNA of the CDR3 is TGTGCCAGCAGCACCGGGGGGAACCCAGATACGCAGTATTTT. Translation: CASSTGGNPDTQYF.

This clone occurred once. The V and J genes are TRBV6-6 and TRBJ1-4; D uncertain. The CDR3 spans 14 residues. V was shortened by 2 bases and J by 3 bases, with 7 bases between the two germline ends. Germline V CDR1 and CDR2: MNHNY, SVGAGI (reference sequence). This chain's CDR3 is CASSYVPSNEKLFF. In DNA, the CDR3 is TGTGCCAGCAGTTACGTCCCGTCTAATGAAAAACTGTTTTTT.

This clone occurred once. The rearrangement links TRBV18 to TRBJ2-7, with D unresolved. Trimming shortened V by 0 bases and J by 4 bases, and 10 bases separated the two germline ends. Germline V gene data show CDR1 as KGHSH and CDR2 as LQKENI. The CDR3 consists of 14 residues. This CDR3 is CASSPPSANYEQYF. Here the CDR3 DNA reads TGTGCCAGCTCACCACCCTCAGCTAATTACGAGCAGTACTTC. The full variable domain, with the rest looked up from reference TRBV18 and TRBJ2-7, is NAGVMQNPRHLVRRRGQEARLRCSPMKGHSHVYWYRQLPEEGLKFMVYLQKENIIDESGMPKERFSAEFPKEGPSILRIQQVVRGDSAAYFCASSPPSANYEQYFGPGTRLTVT.

This chain links TRBV5-1 with TRBJ2-3, with D unresolved. V lost 4 bases and J 4 bases, leaving 13 bases between the germline ends. This CDR3 is built from 14 residues. Germline CDR1 reads SGHRS; CDR2 reads YFSETQ. The CDR3 sequence is CASSANPQPDTQYF. CDR3 coding DNA: TGCGCCAGCAGCGCCAACCCCCAGCCAGATACGCAGTATTTT.

The genes are TRBV19 and TRBJ1-5; D unclear. Germline loops: CDR1 LNHDA, CDR2 SQIVND (reference sequence). CDR3 length equals 15 residues. Trimming shortened V by 7 bases and J by 7 bases, and 20 bases separated the two germline ends. CDR3 DNA sequence: TGTGCCAGTATGGGGATTTTTTTATCGGGCCAGCCCCAGCATTTT. This sequence encodes CASMGIFLSGQPQHF. Supplemented by reference TRBV19 and TRBJ1-5, the full variable domain reads DGGITQSPKYLFRKEGQNVTLSCEQNLNHDAMYWYRQDPGQGLRLIYYSQIVNDFQKGDIAEGYSVSREKKESFPLTVTSAQKNPTAFYLCASMGIFLSGQPQHFGDGTRLSIL.

The rearrangement joins TRBV5-6 to TRBJ1-4; TRBD1 is a possible D gene (5 bases). CDR1 and CDR2 from the germline V gene are SGHDT and YYEEEE. The germline V and J ends were trimmed by 0 bases and 3 bases, with 12 bases remaining between them. The CDR3 extends over 16 amino acids. The CDR3 here is CASSLAGGGPNEKLFF. The CDR3, as DNA: TGTGCCAGCAGCTTGGCGGGGGGAGGGCCTAATGAAAAACTGTTTTTT.

This sequence joins TRBV2 and TRBJ2-4; D might be TRBD1 (6 bases). Trimming took off 5 bases at V and 7 bases at J, with 12 bases between the two ends. CDR3 size: 13 residues. CDR1 and CDR2 (germline): SNHLY, FYNNEI. This CDR3 is CASSYSGENIQYF. In DNA, the CDR3 is TGTGCCAGCAGTTATTCAGGGGAGAACATTCAGTACTTC.

The table lists this clone with a count of one. V usage is TRBV28 and J usage is TRBJ2-5, with D perhaps matching TRBD2 (7 bases). V was cut by 3 bases and J by 6 bases, with 14 bases left in between. Germline CDR1 reads MDHEN; CDR2 reads SYDVKM. The CDR3 sequence is 14 residues long. CDR3 sequence reads: CASSFLGGVKTQYF. As DNA, the CDR3 is TGTGCCAGCAGTTTTTTAGGGGGGGTTAAGACCCAGTACTTC.